The next 7 T cell receptor beta chains were all read from a single sample in a study of Ad26.COV2.S vaccination and SARS-CoV-2 variants. Data came from immunoSEQ multiplex PCR; TCRdb stores just in-frame clones and leaves some out. Of 290,000 or so clones listed, over 75% are singletons. Treatment defined: 15 to 20 received Ad26.COV2.S at low or high dose, single or two shots; several received placebo; per-sample allocation not given. Sample collection was performed on day 63 after the first vaccine or placebo injection. The sample in question was peripheral blood, obtained in a trial of Ad26.COV2.S vaccine versus placebo. Receptor source: a person between 18 and 65 years old who received the Ad26.COV2.S COVID-19 vaccine or a placebo.

The rearrangement links TRBV9 to TRBJ2-3; D ambiguous. Germline values: CDR1 SGDLS, CDR2 YYNGEE. V was shortened by 0 bases and J by 0 bases, with 8 bases between the two germline ends. This CDR3 region has 15 residues. For the CDR3, the DNA is TGTGCCAGCAGCGTAGACGGGTTTAGCACAGATACGCAGTATTTT. Encoded protein: CASSVDGFSTDTQYF.

The genes are TRBV18 and TRBJ2-1; D not resolved. Germline CDR1 is KGHSH and CDR2 is LQKENI. CDR3 length: 14 residues. V was pared by 2 bases and J by 6 bases, with 11 bases between. In nucleotides, the CDR3 is TGTGCCAGCTCACCAATAATTCCGGGCAATGAGCAGTTCTTC. This encodes CASSPIIPGNEQFF.

The chain carries TRBV27 and TRBJ2-7, with a tentative D call TRBD1 (6 bases). Trimming took 8 bases from V and 2 from J, leaving 13 bases between them. The CDR3 is made up of 13 amino acids. Germline V CDR1 and CDR2: MNHEY, SMNVEV (reference sequence). This CDR3 reads CASRRGGPYEQYF. In nucleotides, the CDR3 is TGTGCCAGCCGTCGAGGGGGACCCTACGAGCAGTACTTC.

The chain is built from TRBV6-2 or TRBV6-3 and TRBJ2-5; TRBD1 aligns across 10 bases. Germline CDR1 MNHEY, CDR2 SVGEGT. This CDR3 contains 15 residues. V lost 5 bases to trimming and J lost 3 bases; unmatched junction nucleotides: 6. CDR3: CASSPLGTGEETQYF. The DNA for the CDR3 is TGTGCCAGCAGTCCCCTCGGGACAGGGGAAGAGACCCAGTACTTC.

The chain links TRBV19 to TRBJ1-4; D gene uncertain. This CDR3 contains 16 residues. Germline loops: CDR1 LNHDA, CDR2 SQIVND (reference sequence). Trimming took 4 bases from V and 6 from J, leaving 18 bases between them. The chain's CDR3 is CASSSQPTQLYEKLFF. CDR3 in DNA: TGTGCCAGTAGTAGCCAGCCGACGCAGCTCTATGAAAAACTGTTTTTT.

This sequence joins TRBV6-2 or TRBV6-3 and TRBJ1-1; D remains ambiguous. V was cut by 0 bases and J by 8 bases, with 10 bases left in between. Germline CDR1 MNHEY, CDR2 SVGEGT. The CDR3 length is 13 residues. CDR3 DNA sequence: TGTGCCAGCAGTTACTCATCGACGGCAGAAGCTTTCTTT. Encoded protein: CASSYSSTAEAFF.

V is TRBV10-3 and J is TRBJ2-2; 11 bases line up with TRBD2. Germline V gene data show CDR1 as ENHRY and CDR2 as SYGVKD. The CDR3 runs to 20 residues. The V gene end was trimmed by 2 bases and the J gene end by 1 base; junction bases not matched to a gene: 12. The CDR3 bases are TGTGCCATCAGTGAGGGTTTTAGCGGGGGGGCCGCTCAGAACACCGGGGAGCTGTTTTTT. Its translation: CAISEGFSGGAAQNTGELFF.